Each of the 26 T cell receptor beta chains below was sequenced from the same sample in a study of blood T cell repertoires in COVID-19. Produced via immunoSEQ multiplex PCR; TCRdb's table is partial and in-frame only. The sample carries a few hundred thousand clones, 87% recorded once. The material sequenced was PBMCs or T cells enriched from blood (not recorded which). The receptors were sampled from a woman in her thirties who had recovered from COVID-19.

This chain links TRBV6-1 with TRBJ2-7; 9 nucleotides align to TRBD2. Germline assignment: CDR1 MNHNS and CDR2 SASEGT. This CDR3 comprises 15 residues. The V segment lost 3 bases and the J segment 4 bases; nucleotides outside the gene matches: 7. This CDR3 reads CASSEMTSGGYEQYF. The CDR3 DNA follows: TGTGCCAGCAGTGAGATGACTAGCGGAGGTTACGAGCAGTACTTC.

For the CDR3, the DNA is TGTGCCAGCAGTTACGGACAGTCCTATGGCTACACCTTC. Translated, it gives CASSYGQSYGYTF. The chain joins TRBV28 to TRBJ1-2; TRBD1 is a possible D gene (6 bases). The ends were cut back, 4 bases at V and 4 bases at J, with 10 bases in the middle. CDR3 length: 13 residues. Germline V gene sequence: CDR1 MDHEN, CDR2 SYDVKM.

V usage is TRBV7-9 and J usage is TRBJ2-7; 8 bases align to TRBD1. Germline values: CDR1 SEHNR, CDR2 FQNEAQ (reference sequence). This CDR3 has 16 amino acids. V shed 5 bases and J 2 bases; nucleotides not matched to a gene: 11. CDR3 bases: TGTGCCAGCAGCCTATTCCGGACAGGGAAGGCCTACGAGCAGTACTTC. Translated, it gives CASSLFRTGKAYEQYF.

V and J are TRBV2 and TRBJ1-1; 8 bases map to TRBD1. CDR1 is SNHLY, CDR2 FYNNEI, per germline. The ends lost 6 bases at V and 3 bases at J; junction bases unmatched: 12. This CDR3 is 16 amino acids long. The CDR3 is CASRPPWTGTDTEAFF. CDR3 bases: TGTGCCAGCAGACCCCCCTGGACAGGGACTGACACTGAAGCTTTCTTT.

The gene calls are TRBV2 and TRBJ2-1; D is possibly TRBD1 (5 bases). Germline-derived CDR1 and CDR2 are SNHLY and FYNNEI. V was clipped by 8 bases and J by 8 bases, with 19 bases between them. The CDR3 totals 14 residues. The CDR3 nucleotides read TGTGCCAGCCGACAGCCCCAAGAATCTTATGAGCAGTTCTTC. Translation: CASRQPQESYEQFF.

This sequence joins TRBV6-4 and TRBJ2-1; no firm D call. The CDR3 is 13 amino acids. Germline V CDR1 and CDR2: MRHNA, SNTAGT. Trimming took 5 bases from V and 5 from J, leaving 10 bases between them. The CDR3 reads CASSRSGNNEQFF. CDR3 nucleotide sequence: TGTGCCAGCAGTCGGTCGGGTAACAATGAGCAGTTCTTC.

The chain has TRBV5-1 and TRBJ1-1; D perhaps matches TRBD1 (6 bases). The ends were cut back, 4 bases at V and 7 bases at J, with 8 bases in the middle. CDR3 length: 11 residues. Germline-derived CDR1 and CDR2 are SGHRS and YFSETQ. CDR3 nucleotide sequence: TGCGCCAGCAGCGTGACAGGTGAAGCTTTCTTT. Protein sequence: CASSVTGEAFF.

The chain couples TRBV7-3 to TRBJ1-1, with D perhaps matching TRBD1 (6 bases). This CDR3 is 13 amino acids long. V dropped 2 bases and J dropped 4 bases, with 8 bases sitting between them. Germline V gives CDR1 SGHTA, CDR2 FQGTGA. CDR3 sequence (DNA): TGTGCCAGCAGCTTAGACAGGTTCACTGAAGCTTTCTTT. Protein sequence: CASSLDRFTEAFF.

CDR3 sequence reads: CASSQWTGSNTEAFF. The CDR3 DNA follows: TGTGCCAGCAGCCAATGGACAGGGTCTAACACTGAAGCTTTCTTT. The chain employs TRBV3-1 (or the pseudogene TRBV3-2) and TRBJ1-1; 8 nucleotides match TRBD1. CDR1 LGHDT and CDR2 YNNKEL come from the germline V gene (reference sequence). There are 15 residues in the CDR3. J was trimmed by 2 bases and V by 2 bases; bases with no gene match: 4.

This chain connects TRBV6-4 to TRBJ2-7; D ambiguous. This CDR3 is built from 13 residues. Deletions cut 6 bases from V and 3 bases from J, with 12 bases between. CDR1 is MRHNA, CDR2 SNTAGT, per germline. CDR3 residues: CASRSKRVYEQYF. The CDR3 DNA follows: TGTGCCAGCAGGAGCAAAAGAGTCTACGAGCAGTACTTC.

V and J are TRBV2 and TRBJ2-3, with TRBD2 matching 11 bases. This CDR3 spans 14 amino acids. The J segment lost 2 bases and the V segment lost 8 bases, leaving 3 bases of the junction unmatched. Looked up from germline, CDR1 is SNHLY and CDR2 is FYNNEI. CDR3 sequence reads: CASHSGRATDTQYF. CDR3 nucleotide sequence: TGTGCCAGCCATAGCGGGAGGGCCACAGATACGCAGTATTTT.

The chain couples TRBV27 to TRBJ1-5; TRBD1 is a possible D gene (5 bases). This CDR3 is built from 13 residues. V lost 6 bases to trimming and J lost 4 bases, with 10 bases between them. The germline gives CDR1 MNHEY, CDR2 SMNVEV (reference sequence). CDR3 coding DNA: TGTGCCAGCAGCATAGACAGAAATCAGCCCCAGCATTTT. It encodes CASSIDRNQPQHF.

This clone was observed once. The chain is built from TRBV4-1 and TRBJ2-1; 10 bases are a match to TRBD1. The germline CDR1 and CDR2 sequences are MGHRA and YSYEKL. Trimming cost V 4 bases and J 8 bases; bases outside gene matches: 8. The CDR3 runs to 15 residues. The CDR3 loop is CASSLRDRGGYEQFF. CDR3 bases: TGCGCCAGCAGCCTTCGGGACAGGGGCGGTTATGAGCAGTTCTTC.

The CDR3 loop reads CASSANPGTPKQETQYF. The CDR3 region has the DNA TGTGCCAGCAGTGCCAACCCAGGGACACCGAAACAAGAGACCCAGTACTTC. The chain is built from TRBV25-1 and TRBJ2-5; D is possibly TRBD1 (6 bases). Per the germline V gene, CDR1 is MGHDK and CDR2 is SYGVNS. V dropped 4 bases and J dropped 2 bases, with 20 bases sitting between them. The CDR3 contains 17 residues.

The rearrangement joins TRBV6-5 to TRBJ2-1; 7 bases align to TRBD1. Germline CDR1 is MNHEY and CDR2 is SVGAGI. Germline trimming cut 4 bases from V and 4 bases from J; bases unmatched to any gene: 4. This CDR3 comprises 14 residues. The chain's CDR3 is CASSWDRDYNEQFF. CDR3 in DNA: TGTGCCAGCAGTTGGGACAGAGATTACAATGAGCAGTTCTTC.

V usage is TRBV27 and J usage is TRBJ1-4; unclear D gene. Germline V gene sequence: CDR1 MNHEY, CDR2 SMNVEV (reference sequence). Trimming shortened V by 5 bases and J by 2 bases, and 9 bases separated the two germline ends. CDR3 length equals 14 residues. CDR3 sequence reads: CASSRLSTNEKLFF. CDR3 DNA: TGTGCCAGCAGTCGGCTTAGCACTAATGAAAAACTGTTTTTT.

The J gene is TRBJ2-7, the V gene TRBV27; no definite D call. CDR3 length equals 14 residues. Trimming cost V 0 bases and J 2 bases, with 8 bases left between them. Per the germline V gene, CDR1 is MNHEY and CDR2 is SMNVEV (reference sequence). The CDR3 coding sequence is TGTGCCAGCAGTTTATCGGAACAGACCTACGAGCAGTACTTC. Translating it yields CASSLSEQTYEQYF.

The rearrangement joins TRBV4-1 to TRBJ1-1; D might be TRBD1 (5 bases). Trimming removed 0 bases at V and 7 bases at J, with 15 bases between. CDR1 is MGHRA and CDR2 is YSYEKL in the germline V gene. This CDR3 has 15 residues. Here the CDR3 reads CASSQDIGVPIEAFF. The CDR3, as DNA: TGCGCCAGCAGCCAAGATATAGGGGTTCCGATTGAAGCTTTCTTT.

Worth noting for this clone: A much larger clone differs from this one at a single base, so this may be a read error. V is TRBV27 and J is TRBJ1-1, with D maybe TRBD1 (6 bases). This CDR3 has 13 amino acids. V was shortened by 6 bases and J by 3 bases, with 11 bases between the two germline ends. CDR1 and CDR2 (germline): MNHEY, SMNVEV (reference sequence). CDR3 in DNA: TGTGCCAGCAGCTTTAACAGGGACACTGAAGCTTTCTTT. Protein: CASSFNRDTEAFF.

This sequence joins TRBV2 and TRBJ1-5; D gene ambiguous. The germline CDR1 and CDR2 sequences are SNHLY and FYNNEI. CDR3 length: 15 residues. Trimming took off 4 bases at V and 3 bases at J, with 13 bases between the two ends. DNA of the CDR3: TGTGCCAGCAGTGCGGTTGGCAGGTCCAATCAGCCCCAGCATTTT. Amino acid sequence: CASSAVGRSNQPQHF.

This clone was observed a single time. V gene TRBV6-5 combines with J gene TRBJ1-1; TRBD1 matches 8 bases. CDR1 is MNHEY, CDR2 SVGAGI, per germline. The J segment lost 4 bases and the V segment lost 5 bases, leaving 6 bases of the junction unmatched. CDR3 size: 14 residues. CDR3 sequence (DNA): TGTGCCAGCAGTCCCGGGACAGGTTTCACTGAAGCTTTCTTT. This gives the protein CASSPGTGFTEAFF.

The genes are TRBV11-2 and TRBJ2-5, with TRBD1 matching 8 bases. Germline assignment: CDR1 SGHAT and CDR2 FQNNGV. V shed 5 bases, J shed 5 bases, and the junction held 10 bases outside the gene matches. CDR3 length equals 15 residues. The DNA of the CDR3 is TGTGCCAGCAGCCAAGTCCCAGGGGGCGCCGAGACCCAGTACTTC. Its protein product is CASSQVPGGAETQYF. Filled out from reference TRBV11-2 and TRBJ2-5, the complete variable domain reads EAGVAQSPRYKIIEKRQSVAFWCNPISGHATLYWYQQILGQGPKLLIQFQNNGVVDDSQLPKDRFSAERLKGVDSTLKIQPAKLEDSAVYLCASSQVPGGAETQYFGPGTRLLVL.

The CDR3 region has the DNA TGTGCCAGCAGCCAAGGTACCGGGACAATTCACTATGGCTACACCTTC. Translated: CASSQGTGTIHYGYTF. V and J are TRBV3-1 (or the pseudogene TRBV3-2) and TRBJ1-2, with D possibly TRBD1 on 6 matching bases. The CDR3 spans 16 residues. Germline V gene lookup returns CDR1 LGHDT and CDR2 YNNKEL (reference sequence). With 1 base removed from V and 3 bases from J, the gap between germline ends came to 15 bases.

V is TRBV5-5 and J is TRBJ2-2; D is ambiguous. CDR3 size: 15 residues. Germline CDR1 reads SGHKS; CDR2 reads YYEKEE (reference sequence). Trimming pared 0 bases from V and 3 bases from J, leaving 9 bases between. The CDR3 loop reads CASSLGQLDTGELFF. CDR3 DNA: TGTGCCAGCAGCTTGGGGCAGCTAGACACCGGGGAGCTGTTTTTT.

The chain recombines TRBV5-1 with TRBJ2-1, with 8 bases identical to TRBD1. There are 16 residues in the CDR3. The germline gives CDR1 SGHRS, CDR2 YFSETQ. V shed 2 bases, J shed 7 bases, and the junction held 11 bases outside the gene matches. The CDR3 DNA sequence: TGCGCCAGCAGCTTCAAAACAGGGGGTGTGGCGAATGAGCAGTTCTTC. As protein: CASSFKTGGVANEQFF.

This chain links TRBV28 with TRBJ2-7, with 8 bases matching TRBD1. V shed 4 bases and J 6 bases; nucleotides not matched to a gene: 8. The CDR3 sequence is 14 residues long. In germline, CDR1 is MDHEN, CDR2 SYDVKM. CDR3 region: CASSSGQADLEQYF. DNA for the CDR3: TGTGCCAGCAGTTCGGGACAGGCCGACCTCGAGCAGTACTTC. The full variable domain, with the rest looked up from reference TRBV28 and TRBJ2-7, is DVKVTQSSRYLVKRTGEKVFLECVQDMDHENMFWYRQDPGLGLRLIYFSYDVKMKEKGDIPEGYSVSREKKERFSLILESASTNQTSMYLCASSSGQADLEQYFGPGTRLTVT.